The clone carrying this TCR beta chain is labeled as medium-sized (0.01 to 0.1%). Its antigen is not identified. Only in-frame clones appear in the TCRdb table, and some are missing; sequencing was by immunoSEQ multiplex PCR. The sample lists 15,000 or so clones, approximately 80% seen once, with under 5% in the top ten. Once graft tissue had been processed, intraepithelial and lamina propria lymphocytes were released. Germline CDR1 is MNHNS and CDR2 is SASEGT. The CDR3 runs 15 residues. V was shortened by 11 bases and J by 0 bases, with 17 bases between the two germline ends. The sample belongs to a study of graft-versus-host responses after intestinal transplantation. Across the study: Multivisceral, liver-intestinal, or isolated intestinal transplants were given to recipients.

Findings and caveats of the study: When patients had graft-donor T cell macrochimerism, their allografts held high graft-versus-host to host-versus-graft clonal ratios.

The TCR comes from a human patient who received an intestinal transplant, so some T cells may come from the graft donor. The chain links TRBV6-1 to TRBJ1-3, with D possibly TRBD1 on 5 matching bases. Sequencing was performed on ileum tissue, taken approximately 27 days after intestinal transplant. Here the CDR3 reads CAGRGGSNSGNTIYF. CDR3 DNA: TGTGCCGGGCGGGGGGGTTCGAACTCTGGAAACACCATATATTTT.